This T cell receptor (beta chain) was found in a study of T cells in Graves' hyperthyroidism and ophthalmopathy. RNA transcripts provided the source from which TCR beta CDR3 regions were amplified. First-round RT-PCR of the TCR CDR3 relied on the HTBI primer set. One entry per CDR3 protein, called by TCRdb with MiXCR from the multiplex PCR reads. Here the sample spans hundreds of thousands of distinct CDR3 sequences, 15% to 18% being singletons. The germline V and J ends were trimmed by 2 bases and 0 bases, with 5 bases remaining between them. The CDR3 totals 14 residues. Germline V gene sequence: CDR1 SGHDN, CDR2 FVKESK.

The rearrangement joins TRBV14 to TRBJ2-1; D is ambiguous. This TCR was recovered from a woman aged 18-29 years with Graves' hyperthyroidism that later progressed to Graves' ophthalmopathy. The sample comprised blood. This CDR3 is CASSQLSSYNEQFF. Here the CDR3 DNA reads TGTGCCAGCAGCCAACTGAGCTCCTACAATGAGCAGTTCTTC.